One sample yielded the 29 T cell receptor beta chains listed below, sequenced in a study of T cell responses to AZD1222 COVID-19 vaccine. The assay was immunoSEQ multiplex PCR, and TCRdb's table has in-frame clones only and misses some. The sample gives over 150,000 clones, more than 75% of which show up once; approximately 4.3% is in the top ten. Sequenced here: peripheral blood, sampled 28 days after the second AZD1222 dose. These receptors were obtained from an adult who received the AZD1222 COVID-19 vaccine.

The chain is built from TRBV11-1 and TRBJ1-2, with 8 bases identical to TRBD1. The CDR3 contains 16 residues. Germline assignment: CDR1 SGHAT and CDR2 FQDESV (reference sequence). The V and J ends lost 5 bases and 1 base, in that order; junction bases with no gene match: 9. Written as DNA, the CDR3 is TGTGCCAGCAGCGAACACCAGGGGGCCCTTAACTATGGCTACACCTTC. Amino acid sequence: CASSEHQGALNYGYTF.

The gene calls are TRBV18 and TRBJ1-1, with D uncertain. This CDR3 comprises 15 residues. Between the trimmed V and J ends, which lost 0 bases and 0 bases, there was a span of 8 bases. Germline lookup yields CDR1 KGHSH and CDR2 LQKENI. The CDR3 nucleotides read TGTGCCAGCTCACCACCGCAGAACTTGAACACTGAAGCTTTCTTT. Translating gives CASSPPQNLNTEAFF. Full variable domain (remainder filled in from reference TRBV18 and TRBJ1-1): NAGVMQNPRHLVRRRGQEARLRCSPMKGHSHVYWYRQLPEEGLKFMVYLQKENIIDESGMPKERFSAEFPKEGPSILRIQQVVRGDSAAYFCASSPPQNLNTEAFFGQGTRLTVV.

This rearrangement joins TRBV25-1 to TRBJ1-1, with a weak D call TRBD1 (6 bases). The CDR3 is 15 residues long. Deletions cut 6 bases from V and 7 bases from J, with 21 bases between. CDR1 MGHDK and CDR2 SYGVNS come from the germline V gene. The CDR3 loop is CASSSVTTGKYEAFF. Here the CDR3 DNA reads TGTGCCAGCAGCTCAGTTACGACAGGCAAGTATGAAGCTTTCTTT.

The chain joins TRBV29-1 to TRBJ1-2; no definite D call. The germline gives CDR1 SQVTM, CDR2 ANQGSEA. V lost 4 bases, J lost 0 bases, and 6 bases lay in between. This CDR3 has 12 amino acids. CDR3 in amino acids: CSVAGSNYGYTF. The CDR3 region has the DNA TGCAGCGTTGCGGGTTCTAACTATGGCTACACCTTC.

The V gene is TRBV24-1, the J gene TRBJ2-1; D may be TRBD2 (6 bases). This CDR3 is built from 13 residues. The germline V gene encodes CDR1 KGHDR and CDR2 SFDVKD. V was clipped by 4 bases and J by 9 bases, with 12 bases between them. CDR3 loop: CATSDPGGLEQFF. The CDR3, as DNA: TGTGCCACCAGTGACCCCGGAGGGCTTGAGCAGTTCTTC.

This rearrangement joins TRBV4-1 to TRBJ2-1; tentative D call: TRBD2 (6 bases). V was shortened by 3 bases and J by 2 bases, with 17 bases between the two germline ends. Germline V lookup: CDR1 MGHRA, CDR2 YSYEKL. The CDR3 is 17 amino acids. CDR3: CASSHGAGLEAYNEQFF. CDR3 bases: TGCGCCAGCAGCCATGGGGCGGGACTCGAAGCCTACAATGAGCAGTTCTTC.

This rearrangement joins TRBV4-1 to TRBJ1-5; D gene unclear. V lost 4 bases and J 1 base, leaving 14 bases between the germline ends. The CDR3 extends over 16 amino acids. Germline loops: CDR1 MGHRA, CDR2 YSYEKL. CDR3 nucleotide sequence: TGCGCCAGCAGCCCCCAACGTGGGCTGAGCAATCAGCCCCAGCATTTT. Amino acid sequence: CASSPQRGLSNQPQHF.

Here the CDR3 reads CAISGEPSGPRGNQPQHF. As DNA, the CDR3 is TGTGCCATCAGTGGGGAGCCTTCGGGCCCCCGTGGCAATCAGCCCCAGCATTTT. The rearrangement uses TRBV10-3 and TRBJ1-5; D remains unclear. V lost 4 bases and J lost 2, with 21 bases in between. Looked up from germline, CDR1 is ENHRY and CDR2 is SYGVKD. This CDR3 contains 18 residues.

The chain combines TRBV30 with TRBJ1-2; possible D gene TRBD1, 6 bases. The CDR3 totals 12 residues. CDR1 GTSNPN and CDR2 SVGIG come from the germline V gene (reference sequence). The V end lost 3 bases, the J end lost 9 bases, and 14 bases lay between the germline ends. CDR3 region: CAWSIQGKRYTF. The CDR3 nucleotides read TGTGCCTGGAGCATACAGGGAAAGCGCTACACCTTC.

There are a few counts of this clone. The V gene is TRBV27, the J gene TRBJ1-2, with D possibly being TRBD1 (6 bases). V shed 1 base and J shed 3 bases, with 18 bases lying between them. The CDR3 runs 17 residues. Germline lookup yields CDR1 MNHEY and CDR2 SMNVEV (reference sequence). The CDR3 coding sequence is TGTGCCAGCAGTTTATGGGGGGGCGCGGAATGGGACTATGGCTACACCTTC. It translates to CASSLWGGAEWDYGYTF.

The chain carries TRBV11-2 and TRBJ2-1, with a possible D match to TRBD1 (5 bases). The CDR3 has 14 residues. The V end lost 1 base, the J end lost 9 bases, and 13 bases lay between the germline ends. CDR1 and CDR2 from the germline V gene are SGHAT and FQNNGV. The CDR3 nucleotides are TGTGCCAGCAGCTTAGTAGGGGTATTGGGTGAGCAGTTCTTC. It translates to CASSLVGVLGEQFF.

The rearrangement joins TRBV28 to TRBJ2-7, with a tentative D call TRBD2 (7 bases). Germline CDR1 MDHEN, CDR2 SYDVKM. The CDR3 loop spans 15 amino acids. Trimming took 2 bases from V and 1 from J, leaving 12 bases between them. The CDR3 DNA follows: TGTGCCAGCAGTTTAGGGGGGGCGATTTCCTACGAGCAGTACTTC. The encoded protein is CASSLGGAISYEQYF. Complete variable domain (other parts from reference TRBV28 and TRBJ2-7): DVKVTQSSRYLVKRTGEKVFLECVQDMDHENMFWYRQDPGLGLRLIYFSYDVKMKEKGDIPEGYSVSREKKERFSLILESASTNQTSMYLCASSLGGAISYEQYFGPGTRLTVT.

This clone was seen more than once but under ten times. CDR3 loop: CASSQGRARYTEAFF. The CDR3 nucleotides read TGCGCCAGCAGCCAAGGGCGGGCGAGGTACACTGAAGCTTTCTTT. This rearrangement joins TRBV4-1 to TRBJ1-1; D is uncertain. The germline gives CDR1 MGHRA, CDR2 YSYEKL. The CDR3 is 15 residues long. V was clipped by 1 base and J by 3 bases, with 12 bases between them.

This clone was recorded only once. This chain uses TRBV20-1 with TRBJ2-7; D is perhaps TRBD1 or TRBD2 (5 bases each). The CDR3 has 14 residues. V gave up 3 bases and J gave up 3 bases, with 15 bases separating them. CDR1 is DFQATT and CDR2 is SNEGSKA in the germline V gene (reference sequence). The DNA of the CDR3 is TGCAGTGCTAGTCGGCCGGGGCCCGGCTACGAGCAGTACTTC. It yields the protein CSASRPGPGYEQYF.

The CDR3 region has the DNA TGTGCCAGCAGCCCAGGACAGGGGCTTTACGAGCAGTACTTC. Encoded protein: CASSPGQGLYEQYF. The rearrangement joins TRBV7-9 to TRBJ2-7; 9 bases agree with TRBD1. V dropped 5 bases and J dropped 4; count of bases not matched to a gene: 6. This CDR3 region has 14 residues. Germline loops: CDR1 SEHNR, CDR2 FQNEAQ (reference sequence).

The J gene is TRBJ1-4, the V gene TRBV14; D may be TRBD1 (6 bases). Per germline, CDR1 SGHDN and CDR2 FVKESK. Deletions cut 2 bases from V and 7 bases from J, with 14 bases between. This CDR3 is 15 amino acids long. CDR3 protein: CASSQLGRGGEKLFF. CDR3 in DNA: TGTGCCAGCAGCCAACTGGGCAGGGGCGGTGAAAAACTGTTTTTT.

The chain links TRBV7-2 to TRBJ2-1; possibly TRBD1 for D (6 bases). CDR3 length: 15 residues. V lost 1 base, J lost 8 bases, and 15 bases lay in between. Germline lookup yields CDR1 SGHTA and CDR2 FQGNSA. Here the CDR3 DNA reads TGTGCCAGCAGCTTAGTTCAGGGGTGGATTTATGAGCAGTTCTTC. Its protein product is CASSLVQGWIYEQFF. Together with reference TRBV7-2 and TRBJ2-1, the CDR3 gives the full variable domain: GAGVSQSPSNKVTEKGKDVELRCDPISGHTALYWYRQSLGQGLEFLIYFQGNSAPDKSGLPSDRFSAERTGGSVSTLTIQRTQQEDSAVYLCASSLVQGWIYEQFFGPGTRLTVL.

The J gene is TRBJ1-1, the V gene TRBV7-9; D not certain. V dropped 5 bases and J dropped 4 bases, with 8 bases sitting between them. The V gene's germline CDR1 is SEHNR and CDR2 FQNEAQ (reference sequence). This CDR3 spans 12 amino acids. CDR3 in DNA: TGTGCCAGCAGCAAGCTAGGCACTGAAGCTTTCTTT. Amino acids: CASSKLGTEAFF.

The gene calls are TRBV19 and TRBJ1-1, with D hard to call. V shed 7 bases and J shed 3 bases, with 18 bases lying between them. Germline loops: CDR1 LNHDA, CDR2 SQIVND (reference sequence). CDR3 size: 15 residues. DNA of the CDR3: TGTGCCAGTATTCACACTATCGGGGTGGACACTGAAGCTTTCTTT. Its protein product is CASIHTIGVDTEAFF. Drawing the rest from reference TRBV19 and TRBJ1-1, the complete variable domain is DGGITQSPKYLFRKEGQNVTLSCEQNLNHDAMYWYRQDPGQGLRLIYYSQIVNDFQKGDIAEGYSVSREKKESFPLTVTSAQKNPTAFYLCASIHTIGVDTEAFFGQGTRLTVV.

The chain is built from TRBV3-1 (or the pseudogene TRBV3-2) and TRBJ1-5; D may be TRBD1 (5 bases). The CDR3 runs to 14 residues. Germline values: CDR1 LGHDT, CDR2 YNNKEL (reference sequence). V lost 4 bases to trimming and J lost 4 bases, with 11 bases between them. Here the CDR3 DNA reads TGTGCCAGCAGCCTTCGGCAGGGAAATCAGCCCCAGCATTTT. Protein product: CASSLRQGNQPQHF.

This clone has a handful of counts. The chain has TRBV3-1 (or the pseudogene TRBV3-2) and TRBJ1-1; the D is unclear. Germline values: CDR1 LGHDT, CDR2 YNNKEL (reference sequence). CDR3 length equals 12 residues. The V and J ends lost 1 base and 4 bases respectively, with 4 bases between them. The CDR3 is CASSQGGTEAFF. CDR3 nucleotides: TGTGCCAGCAGCCAAGGGGGCACTGAAGCTTTCTTT.

The chain links TRBV28 to TRBJ1-1; 8 nucleotides align to TRBD1. J was trimmed by 1 base and V by 7 bases; bases with no gene match: 5. The CDR3 is 14 amino acids. Germline CDR1 and CDR2: MDHEN and SYDVKM. The CDR3: CASTGGGRNTEAFF. The CDR3 DNA follows: TGTGCCAGCACAGGGGGCGGTCGGAACACTGAAGCTTTCTTT.

The CDR3 loop is CSASGGPSYNEQFF. The DNA of the CDR3 is TGCAGCGCCTCAGGGGGGCCCTCCTACAATGAGCAGTTCTTC. The chain recombines TRBV29-1 with TRBJ2-1; tentative D call: TRBD1 (7 bases). This CDR3 comprises 14 residues. The V end lost 7 bases, the J end lost 0 bases, and 13 bases lay between the germline ends. The germline CDR1 and CDR2 sequences are SQVTM and ANQGSEA.

The V and J genes are TRBV3-1 (or the pseudogene TRBV3-2) and TRBJ2-2, with TRBD1 matching 7 bases. The trim removed 4 bases at V and 1 base at J, leaving 6 bases unmatched. The CDR3 is 16 residues long. In germline, CDR1 is LGHDT, CDR2 YNNKEL (reference sequence). CDR3 sequence (DNA): TGTGCCAGCAGCCCTCGGCAGGGGGTGAACACCGGGGAGCTGTTTTTT. As protein: CASSPRQGVNTGELFF.

The chain couples TRBV28 to TRBJ2-1; D is possibly TRBD2 (6 bases). The germline V gene encodes CDR1 MDHEN and CDR2 SYDVKM. This CDR3 has 12 amino acids. Trimming took 5 bases from V and 6 from J, leaving 8 bases between them. The CDR3 here is CASSVGGNEQFF. CDR3 DNA sequence: TGTGCCAGCAGTGTCGGGGGCAATGAGCAGTTCTTC.

The chain couples TRBV7-3 to TRBJ2-7; D might be TRBD2 (6 bases). CDR1 is SGHTA, CDR2 FQGTGA, per germline. CDR3 length: 12 amino acids. V was clipped by 2 bases and J by 6 bases, with 8 bases between them. Here the CDR3 reads CASSLQGGEQYF. DNA of the CDR3: TGTGCCAGCAGCTTACAGGGAGGCGAGCAGTACTTC.

This chain joins TRBV4-1 and TRBJ1-2, with a possible D match to TRBD1 (5 bases). V lost 0 bases and J lost 3, with 11 bases in between. CDR3 length equals 15 residues. Germline V gene sequence: CDR1 MGHRA, CDR2 YSYEKL. DNA of the CDR3: TGCGCCAGCAGCCAAGATTTGGGGACTCACTATGGCTACACCTTC. Translating gives CASSQDLGTHYGYTF.

As to this clone: This sample includes further DNA sequences coding for the same CDR3. The J gene is TRBJ1-1, the V gene TRBV11-2; D is unresolved. CDR3 size: 13 residues. Per the germline V gene, CDR1 is SGHAT and CDR2 is FQNNGV. Trimming shortened V by 1 base and J by 5 bases, and 8 bases separated the two germline ends. CDR3 nucleotides: TGTGCCAGCAGCTTAGGGGGTAATACTGAAGCTTTCTTT. Protein sequence: CASSLGGNTEAFF.

This clone was seen only a few times. The rearrangement links TRBV5-1 to TRBJ2-7, with D perhaps matching TRBD1 (6 bases). Germline lookup yields CDR1 SGHRS and CDR2 YFSETQ. The CDR3 runs 13 residues. Trimming stripped 7 bases from V and 4 bases from J, with 15 bases between. The CDR3 loop is CASSDGQSYEQYF. CDR3 nucleotide sequence: TGCGCCAGCTCAGACGGACAGTCTTACGAGCAGTACTTC.